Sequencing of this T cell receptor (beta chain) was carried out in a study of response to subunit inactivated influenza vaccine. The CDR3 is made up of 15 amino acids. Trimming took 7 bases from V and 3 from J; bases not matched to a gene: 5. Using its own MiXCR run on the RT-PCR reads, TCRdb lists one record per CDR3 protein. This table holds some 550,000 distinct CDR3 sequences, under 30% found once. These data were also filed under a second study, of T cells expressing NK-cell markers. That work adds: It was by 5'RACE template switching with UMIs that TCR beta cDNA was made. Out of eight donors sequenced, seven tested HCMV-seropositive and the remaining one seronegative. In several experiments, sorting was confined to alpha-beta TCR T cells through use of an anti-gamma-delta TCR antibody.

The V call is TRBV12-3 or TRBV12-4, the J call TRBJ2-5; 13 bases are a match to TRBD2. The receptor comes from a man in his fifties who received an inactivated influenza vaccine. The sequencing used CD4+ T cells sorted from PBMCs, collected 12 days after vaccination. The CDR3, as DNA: TGTGCCAGCACCAAGGGACTAGCGGGGAAAGAGACCCAGTACTTC. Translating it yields CASTKGLAGKETQYF.